Detailed here is one T cell receptor (beta chain). This sample stems from a study of shared clonotypes between healthy human individuals. The V end lost 7 bases, the J end lost 4 bases, and 16 bases lay between the germline ends. The CDR3 sequence is 14 residues long. CDR1 is MDHEN and CDR2 is SYDVKM in the germline V gene. Several immunoSEQ plates received, in even portions, the genomic DNA of each subset. Clones were sequenced by immunoSEQ multiplex PCR, and TCRdb holds only the in-frame ones, with some missing. The table shows some 1,100,000 clones, with 78% occurring only once. V gene TRBV28 combines with J gene TRBJ1-2; D is unclear. The receptor comes from a man aged 18 to 30 in good health. Some clones in this sample may be carry-over from other donors' samples. Sequenced material: memory CD4+ T cells from PBMCs. The subset is: CD45RA-negative fraction. The CDR3 bases are TGTGCCAGCATCTACAGCGATCGGGTCTATGGCTACACCTTC. Translation: CASIYSDRVYGYTF.